What follows is one T cell receptor (beta chain) and its context. Its cognate antigen is unknown. Lysates of CMV-infected fibroblasts at around 9.1 ug/mL stimulated these cells. CD40L/CD69 double-negative CD45RO-high memory CD4+ T cells were collected. These data originate in a study of persistence of HIV-infected CD4 T cells. The immunoSEQ assay was version 4, run in survey mode. Sequencing was performed with immunoSEQ multiplex PCR; in TCRdb, only in-frame clones are kept and a portion is missing. This table holds more than 25,000 clones, 78% found once. CDR1 and CDR2 (germline): WNHNN, SYGVQD (reference sequence). This CDR3 has 16 residues. Unmatched junction bases numbered 15, after V lost 9 bases and J lost 3 bases.

This clonotype was obtained from an adult woman with HIV who was CMV-seropositive. Here the sequenced sample was CD4+ T cells sorted from PBMCs after roughly 18-hour stimulation, taken from a patient who received antiretroviral therapy. The chain has TRBV10-1 and TRBJ2-5; 8 bases align to TRBD1. CDR3 DNA sequence: TGCGCCAGAATCTGGGACAGGTCTCGTCCAAAAGAGACCCAGTACTTC. This gives the protein CARIWDRSRPKETQYF.